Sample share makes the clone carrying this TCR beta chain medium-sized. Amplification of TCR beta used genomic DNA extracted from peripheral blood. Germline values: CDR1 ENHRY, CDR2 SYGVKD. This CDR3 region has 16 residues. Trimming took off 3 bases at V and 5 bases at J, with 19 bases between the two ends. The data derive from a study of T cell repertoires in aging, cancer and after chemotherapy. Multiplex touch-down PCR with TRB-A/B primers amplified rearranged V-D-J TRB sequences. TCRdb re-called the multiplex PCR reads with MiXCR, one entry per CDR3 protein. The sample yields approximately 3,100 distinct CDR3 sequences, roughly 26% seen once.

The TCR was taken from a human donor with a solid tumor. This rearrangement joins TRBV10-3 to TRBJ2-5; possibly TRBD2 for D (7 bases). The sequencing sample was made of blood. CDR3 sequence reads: CAISDGTGRGWETQYF. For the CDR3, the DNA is TGTGCCATCAGTGACGGAACAGGGAGGGGGTGGGAGACCCAGTACTTC.